These T cell receptor beta chains were read from a single sample in a study of blood T cell repertoires in COVID-19. The assay was immunoSEQ multiplex PCR, and TCRdb's table has in-frame clones only and misses some. This table has about 120,000 clones, 78% appearing once. The source material was peripheral blood. These receptors were obtained from an older man with acute or convalescent COVID-19. The conserved cysteine and the conserved F or W are not part of the CDR3 here.

TRBJ2-1 TRBV12-3/TRBV12-4 ASSLTGSNEQF
TRBJ1-1 TRBV18 ASSPSSDRANTEAF
TRBJ1-4 TRBV28 ASSLLFEHNEKLF
TRBJ2-7 TRBV23-1 ASSTVLGLPYEQY
TRBJ1-2 TRBV19 ASSSPRDRGRGYT
TRBJ2-3 TRBV6-5 ASSSRGDTQY
TRBJ1-2 TRBV18 ASSPSNYGYT
TRBJ1-3 TRBV6-6 ASSFSSVEQGAGGNTIY
TRBJ2-1 TRBV5-1 ASSLGGRYNEQF
TRBJ1-6 TRBV30 AWSVGRADSPLH
TRBJ1-4 TRBV7-2 ASSLGASTNEKLF
TRBJ1-2 TRBV7-9 ASSSDGGGGYGYT
TRBJ1-2 TRBV6-6 ASRDRGQGDYGYT
TRBJ2-7 TRBV7-3 ASSQQGGAYEQY
TRBJ1-2 TRBV5-1 ASSLGDTGYT
TRBJ1-6 TRBV6-6 ASSPQFSYNSPLH
TRBJ1-5 TRBV6-4 ASSAELGQPQH
TRBJ1-2 TRBV4-3 ASSPTRDRGPLNGYT
TRBJ2-7 TRBV11-3 ASSLVLGGEDEQY
TRBJ1-2 TRBV24-1 ATSDPGGYT
TRBJ1-3 TRBV6-5 ASSSGTGTGNTIY
TRBJ1-2 TRBV2 ASSWDRAYGYT